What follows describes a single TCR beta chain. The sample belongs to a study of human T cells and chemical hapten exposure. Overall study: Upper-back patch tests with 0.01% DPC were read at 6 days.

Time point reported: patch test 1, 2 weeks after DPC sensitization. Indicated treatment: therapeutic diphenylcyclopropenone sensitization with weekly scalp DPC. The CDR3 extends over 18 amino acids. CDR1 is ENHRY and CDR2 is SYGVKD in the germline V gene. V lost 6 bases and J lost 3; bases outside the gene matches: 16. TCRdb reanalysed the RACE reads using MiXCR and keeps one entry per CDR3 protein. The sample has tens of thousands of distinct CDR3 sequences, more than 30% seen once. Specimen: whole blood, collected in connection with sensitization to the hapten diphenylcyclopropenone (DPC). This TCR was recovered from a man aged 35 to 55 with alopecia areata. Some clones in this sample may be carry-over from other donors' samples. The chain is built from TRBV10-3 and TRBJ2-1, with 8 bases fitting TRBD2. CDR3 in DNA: TGTGCCATCAGCCTTGGTCGGGCGGGAGGCCTAAACTACAATGAGCAGTTCTTC. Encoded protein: CAISLGRAGGLNYNEQFF.